The 18 T cell receptor beta chains in this list originate from one sample, sequenced in a study of T cell responses to AZD1222 COVID-19 vaccine. Assay used: immunoSEQ multiplex PCR; TCRdb lists only in-frame clones, some missing. The top ten clones hold 3% to 3.5% of a sample with 90,000 to 120,000 clones, over 85% of them seen once. The input for sequencing was peripheral blood, taken on day 0 of MenACWY control vaccination. These receptors all stem from an adult in good health.

The chain has TRBV4-1 and TRBJ2-7, with TRBD2 identical over 10 bases. V was clipped by 3 bases and J by 5 bases; unmatched bases: 10. The CDR3 runs to 16 residues. Germline loops: CDR1 MGHRA, CDR2 YSYEKL. CDR3 in DNA: TGCGCCAGCAGCCACACCCCAACTAGCGGGGAGGACGAGCAGTACTTC. Protein: CASSHTPTSGEDEQYF.

The chain carries TRBV19 and TRBJ2-2; D unclear. The CDR3 length is 14 residues. Trimming removed 1 base from V and 4 bases from J, with 7 bases in between. Per the germline V gene, CDR1 is LNHDA and CDR2 is SQIVND (reference sequence). CDR3 coding DNA: TGTGCCAGTAGTATAGTGTCAGGCACCGGGGAGCTGTTTTTT. Residues: CASSIVSGTGELFF.

The rearrangement joins TRBV27 to TRBJ1-3; D gene uncertain. Germline V gene data show CDR1 as MNHEY and CDR2 as SMNVEV (reference sequence). This CDR3 comprises 15 residues. The V end was cut by 2 bases, the J end by 1 base, with 9 bases between. CDR3 in amino acids: CASSLAPGSGNTIYF. CDR3 DNA sequence: TGTGCCAGCAGTTTAGCCCCGGGGTCTGGAAACACCATATATTTT.

The V call is TRBV5-4, the J call TRBJ1-2, with TRBD1 as a possible D gene (6 bases). V was trimmed by 4 bases and J by 4 bases, leaving 14 bases between them. The germline V gene encodes CDR1 SGHNT and CDR2 YYREEE (reference sequence). CDR3 length: 14 amino acids. The CDR3 is CASSDGTMGYGYTF. DNA for the CDR3: TGTGCCAGCAGCGATGGGACAATGGGCTATGGCTACACCTTC.

The CDR3 DNA reads as TGTGCCAGCAGCTCCGTACCCGGGACAGGGGTCCAGCCCCAGCATTTT. This sequence encodes CASSSVPGTGVQPQHF. The chain couples TRBV28 to TRBJ1-5; 10 bases map to TRBD1. J lost 7 bases, V lost 6 bases, and 12 bases had no gene match. The germline gives CDR1 MDHEN, CDR2 SYDVKM. This CDR3 region has 16 residues.

The CDR3 loop is CASSLLAADTQYF. CDR3 DNA sequence: TGTGCCAGCAGCTTGTTAGCGGCAGATACGCAGTATTTT. The rearrangement links TRBV5-6 to TRBJ2-3, with D perhaps TRBD2 (6 bases). The CDR3 runs 13 residues. CDR1 is SGHDT, CDR2 YYEEEE, per germline. Deletions cut 1 base from V and 4 bases from J, with 7 bases between.

The chain carries TRBV9 and TRBJ2-2, with 10 bases matching TRBD2. CDR1 SGDLS and CDR2 YYNGEE come from the germline V gene. The CDR3 has 15 residues. With V trimmed by 3 bases and J by 1 base, 0 bases remained unmatched. The CDR3 spells CASSASGGNTGELFF. CDR3 nucleotides: TGTGCCAGCAGCGCTAGCGGGGGGAACACCGGGGAGCTGTTTTTT.

The V gene is TRBV6-5, the J gene TRBJ2-2, with 8 bases identical to TRBD1. The V gene end was trimmed by 10 bases and the J gene end by 7 bases; junction bases not matched to a gene: 8. In germline, CDR1 is MNHEY, CDR2 SVGAGI. The CDR3 covers 13 residues. CDR3 in amino acids: CAMSGGAGGELFF. Here the CDR3 DNA reads TGTGCCATGTCAGGGGGCGCCGGCGGGGAGCTGTTTTTT.

The chain uses TRBV27 and TRBJ1-1, with D unresolved. CDR1 is MNHEY, CDR2 SMNVEV, per germline (reference sequence). Between the trimmed V and J ends, which lost 4 bases and 1 base, there was a span of 16 bases. This CDR3 has 16 residues. This CDR3 is CASSSRPGRTNTEAFF. Here the CDR3 DNA reads TGTGCCAGCAGTTCCAGACCCGGGAGGACGAACACTGAAGCTTTCTTT.

This chain joins TRBV28 and TRBJ2-5, with 16 positions matching TRBD2. The trim removed 4 bases at V and 5 bases at J, leaving 1 base unmatched. The germline V gene encodes CDR1 MDHEN and CDR2 SYDVKM. The CDR3 runs to 15 residues. This chain's CDR3 is CASSSGLAGGETQYF. The CDR3 DNA reads TGTGCCAGCAGTTCGGGACTAGCGGGGGGGGAGACCCAGTACTTC.

V gene TRBV4-3 combines with J gene TRBJ2-3, with D perhaps TRBD2 (6 bases). The CDR3 loop spans 17 amino acids. Trimming took 2 bases from V and 4 from J, leaving 19 bases between them. CDR1 and CDR2 (germline): LGHNA, YSLEER. The CDR3 DNA follows: TGCGCCAGCAGCCAAAGCCTAGCGTCAGCGAGCCCAGATACGCAGTATTTT. It specifies CASSQSLASASPDTQYF.

This clone has more than one count but fewer than ten. The chain is built from TRBV4-2 and TRBJ1-4; D might be TRBD1 (6 bases). The CDR3 extends over 15 amino acids. V gave up 2 bases and J gave up 5 bases, with 12 bases separating them. Germline V lookup: CDR1 LGHNA, CDR2 YNFKEQ. The CDR3 DNA reads TGTGCCAGCAGCCAACAGACAGGTGTCAATGAAAAACTGTTTTTT. Its protein product is CASSQQTGVNEKLFF.

This sequence joins TRBV14 and TRBJ1-2, with D unresolved. The CDR3 totals 13 residues. V was trimmed by 1 base and J by 8 bases, leaving 11 bases between them. Germline CDR1 reads SGHDN; CDR2 reads FVKESK. The CDR3 loop reads CASSQGGRVGYTF. The DNA for the CDR3 is TGTGCCAGCAGCCAAGGAGGGCGCGTAGGCTACACCTTC.

The chain carries TRBV2 and TRBJ1-3; D is possibly TRBD1 (6 bases). CDR1 SNHLY and CDR2 FYNNEI come from the germline V gene. The V end lost 6 bases, the J end lost 0 bases, and 15 bases lay between the germline ends. The CDR3 is 16 residues long. In DNA form, the CDR3 reads TGTGCCAGCAGGCGCGGCGAGGGACACTCTGGAAACACCATATATTTT. Translation gives CASRRGEGHSGNTIYF.

CDR3 coding DNA: TGTGCCAGCAGCCAAACCCCCTCGGGATCTTATGGCTACACCTTC. This translates into CASSQTPSGSYGYTF. The V and J genes are TRBV14 and TRBJ1-2; D remains unclear. Germline V lookup: CDR1 SGHDN, CDR2 FVKESK. V lost 2 bases to trimming and J lost 5 bases, with 15 bases between them. The CDR3 has 15 residues.

The chain employs TRBV10-1 and TRBJ2-6, with D perhaps given as TRBD1 or TRBD2 (5 bases each). V was cut by 6 bases and J by 12 bases, with 15 bases left in between. CDR3 length equals 13 residues. The V gene's germline CDR1 is WNHNN and CDR2 SYGVQD (reference sequence). The DNA of the CDR3 is TGCGCCAGCAGCCGGGACCCGGCTGCCGTCCTGACTTTC. Translation: CASSRDPAAVLTF.

The V and J genes are TRBV4-2 and TRBJ2-7; the D gene is possibly TRBD2 (6 bases). In germline, CDR1 is LGHNA, CDR2 YNFKEQ. The CDR3 runs to 15 residues. The V and J ends lost 7 bases and 1 base respectively, with 17 bases between them. CDR3 in amino acids: CASTPGISGSYEQYF. In DNA, the CDR3 is TGTGCCAGCACCCCAGGGATAAGCGGGTCCTACGAGCAGTACTTC.

The chain uses TRBV10-1 and TRBJ2-7; D call uncertain. Germline values: CDR1 WNHNN, CDR2 SYGVQD (reference sequence). The CDR3 length is 13 residues. V dropped 0 bases and J dropped 2 bases, with 5 bases sitting between them. This CDR3 reads CASSESPAYEQYF. In DNA, the CDR3 is TGCGCCAGCAGTGAGTCGCCAGCCTACGAGCAGTACTTC.